A selection of T cell receptor beta chains follows, all from one sample in a study of cytomegalovirus exposure and HLA in healthy donors. Repertoires were generated with immunoSEQ multiplex PCR, while TCRdb's copy carries only in-frame clones and drops some. The sample has over 150,000 clones; roughly three quarters are singletons. What was sequenced was PBMCs. Receptors originate from a male donor in good health and CMV-seropositive. CDR3s include the opening cysteine and the closing phenylalanine or tryptophan. Fields, in order: clone size, V gene, D gene, J gene, CDR3 DNA, CDR3 protein. A D gene is named only where the DNA matches it firmly. Expanded clones are given a class, and other clones once, few, many or no size at all.

clone_size: -; v_call: TRBV7-9; d_call: TRBD1; j_call: TRBJ1-1; cdr3_nt: TGTTCCAGCAGCTTACAAGGACAGGGGGCTGGGGTAGGCACTGAAGCTTTCTTT; cdr3_aa: CSSSLQGQGAGVGTEAFF
clone_size: -; v_call: TRBV7-8; d_call: -; j_call: TRBJ1-5; cdr3_nt: TGTGCCAGCAGCTTAGCTGCGGCATATAGCAATCAGCCCCAGCATTTT; cdr3_aa: CASSLAAAYSNQPQHF
clone_size: -; v_call: TRBV5-1; d_call: -; j_call: TRBJ1-1; cdr3_nt: TGCGCCAGCAGCTCTTCCGGGGTGAACACTGAAGCTTTCTTT; cdr3_aa: CASSSSGVNTEAFF
clone_size: -; v_call: TRBV14; d_call: TRBD2; j_call: TRBJ2-5; cdr3_nt: TGTGCCAGCAGCAGGACTAGCGGCCAAGAGACCCAGTACTTC; cdr3_aa: CASSRTSGQETQYF
clone_size: -; v_call: TRBV7-9; d_call: TRBD2; j_call: TRBJ2-1; cdr3_nt: TGTGCCAGCAGCTTTACAGGGGGACTAGCGGGGGACAATGAGCAGTTCTTC; cdr3_aa: CASSFTGGLAGDNEQFF
clone_size: -; v_call: TRBV19; d_call: -; j_call: TRBJ1-2; cdr3_nt: TGTGCCAGTAGCCCTATGACAGCTAACTATGGCTACACCTTC; cdr3_aa: CASSPMTANYGYTF
clone_size: -; v_call: TRBV9; d_call: TRBD1; j_call: TRBJ2-3; cdr3_nt: TGTGCCAGCAGCGTGTTAGGACAGGCCAGCACAGATACGCAGTATTTT; cdr3_aa: CASSVLGQASTDTQYF
clone_size: few; v_call: TRBV5-6; d_call: -; j_call: TRBJ2-1; cdr3_nt: TGTGCCAGCAGCTCGAGCGGCAATGAGCAGTTCTTC; cdr3_aa: CASSSSGNEQFF
clone_size: -; v_call: TRBV30; d_call: TRBD2; j_call: TRBJ2-1; cdr3_nt: TGTGCCGGGGGACTAGCGGGGGCGGACAATGAGCAGTTCTTC; cdr3_aa: CAGGLAGADNEQFF
clone_size: -; v_call: TRBV4-1; d_call: -; j_call: TRBJ1-1; cdr3_nt: TGCGCCAGCAGCCAGGCGGGGGGGGATACTGAAGCTTTCTTT; cdr3_aa: CASSQAGGDTEAFF
clone_size: -; v_call: TRBV7-2; d_call: -; j_call: TRBJ2-7; cdr3_nt: TGTGCCAGCAGCTTAAGGCAGGTTAACGAGCAGTACTTC; cdr3_aa: CASSLRQVNEQYF
clone_size: -; v_call: TRBV2; d_call: TRBD2; j_call: TRBJ2-1; cdr3_nt: TGTGCCAGCAGTGGGGGGGGTTCGGGGGAGCAGTTCTTC; cdr3_aa: CASSGGGSGEQFF
clone_size: -; v_call: TRBV7-6; d_call: TRBD2; j_call: TRBJ2-7; cdr3_nt: TGTGCCAGCAGTCCCTCTAGCGGCTCCTACGAGCAGTACTTC; cdr3_aa: CASSPSSGSYEQYF
clone_size: -; v_call: TRBV5-1; d_call: TRBD1; j_call: TRBJ2-5; cdr3_nt: TGCGCCAGCAGCTCGGACAGGCCGTGGGAGACCCAGTACTTC; cdr3_aa: CASSSDRPWETQYF
clone_size: once; v_call: TRBV5-1; d_call: -; j_call: TRBJ2-5; cdr3_nt: TGCGCCAGCAGCTTGGTAGGGGCAGGGGTACAAGAGACCCAGTACTTC; cdr3_aa: CASSLVGAGVQETQYF
clone_size: -; v_call: TRBV12-5; d_call: -; j_call: TRBJ1-1; cdr3_nt: TGTGCTAGTGGTCCCCCGGGGGGGCTCACTGAAGCTTTCTTT; cdr3_aa: CASGPPGGLTEAFF
clone_size: -; v_call: TRBV30; d_call: TRBD1; j_call: TRBJ1-2; cdr3_nt: TGTGCCTGGAGTACGACAGGGTATGGCTACACCTTC; cdr3_aa: CAWSTTGYGYTF
clone_size: -; v_call: TRBV6-5; d_call: TRBD1; j_call: TRBJ1-2; cdr3_nt: TGTGCCAGCAGTTCAGACAGGGGGCGAGGGTATAGCTACACCTTC; cdr3_aa: CASSSDRGRGYSYTF
clone_size: few; v_call: TRBV6-1; d_call: TRBD1; j_call: TRBJ2-7; cdr3_nt: TGTGCCAGCAGTGAAAGGACAGGCGAATACTACGAGCAGTACTTC; cdr3_aa: CASSERTGEYYEQYF
clone_size: -; v_call: TRBV6-5; d_call: TRBD1; j_call: TRBJ1-2; cdr3_nt: TGTGCCAGCAGTAATCCGAGAGAGGACAGGGACTTAGCCTTC; cdr3_aa: CASSNPREDRDLAF
clone_size: -; v_call: TRBV28; d_call: -; j_call: TRBJ2-3; cdr3_nt: TGTGCCAGCATGTCACTGAACACAGATACGCAGTATTTT; cdr3_aa: CASMSLNTDTQYF
clone_size: -; v_call: TRBV5-1; d_call: -; j_call: TRBJ2-7; cdr3_nt: TGCGTCAGCAGCTCAAGCCCTGGGACTCCTTCCTACGAGCAGTACTTC; cdr3_aa: CVSSSSPGTPSYEQYF
clone_size: -; v_call: TRBV4-1; d_call: TRBD1; j_call: TRBJ2-7; cdr3_nt: TGCGCCAGCAGCCCCACCCGGGACAGCGTTTACTCCTACGAGCAGTACTTC; cdr3_aa: CASSPTRDSVYSYEQYF
clone_size: -; v_call: TRBV20-1; d_call: -; j_call: TRBJ1-1; cdr3_nt: TGCAGTGCTAGTATGAACACTGAAGCTTTCTTT; cdr3_aa: CSASMNTEAFF
clone_size: -; v_call: TRBV27; d_call: -; j_call: TRBJ1-1; cdr3_nt: TGTGCCAGCAGTTTAGACCCCTCCGGGACAGAAGCTTTCTTT; cdr3_aa: CASSLDPSGTEAFF
clone_size: -; v_call: TRBV7-9; d_call: TRBD1; j_call: TRBJ1-6; cdr3_nt: TGTTCCAGCAGCTTAGATAAACAGGGGGGCTCACCCCTCCACTTT; cdr3_aa: CSSSLDKQGGSPLHF